This T cell receptor (beta chain) was recorded in a study of a mutant IDH1 vaccine in newly diagnosed glioma. The CDR3 extends over 14 amino acids. The V end was cut by 5 bases, the J end by 7 bases, with 13 bases between. Germline CDR1 SGHDT, CDR2 YYEEEE. Assay: immunoSEQ multiplex PCR; the TCRdb copy retains only in-frame clones and omits some. This table has about 16,000 clones, approximately 80% appearing once. The time point denotes: baseline, week 1 (first vaccination visit). Treatment described: pre-vaccination baseline after standard-of-care therapy. The origin of this receptor is a man aged 40-49 years with glioma. V gene TRBV5-6 combines with J gene TRBJ1-6; D unclear. This sample comprised PBMCs, obtained from a glioma patient treated with radiotherapy, temozolomide or both. The chain's CDR3 is CASRLTVGNSPLHF. The CDR3 nucleotides are TGTGCCAGCAGATTGACCGTGGGGAATTCACCCCTCCACTTT.